These 19 T cell receptor beta chains share one sample of origin, sequenced in a study of response to subunit inactivated influenza vaccine. A single record per CDR3 protein comes from TCRdb applying MiXCR to the RT-PCR reads. The sample includes a few hundred thousand distinct CDR3 sequences, approximately 12% of them seen just once. Sequences were derived from non-naive T cells sorted from PBMCs, sampled less than 15 days before vaccination. The receptors originated from a man aged 45-65 years who received an inactivated influenza vaccine.

The V call is TRBV4-2, the J call TRBJ2-3; D might be TRBD2 (6 bases). Germline V gene lookup returns CDR1 LGHNA and CDR2 YNFKEQ. CDR3 length equals 16 residues. Trimming cost V 6 bases and J 0 bases, with 16 bases left between them. CDR3 nucleotides: TGTGCCAGCAGAGGAACGGGGGACGGGAGCACAGATACGCAGTATTTT. Amino acids: CASRGTGDGSTDTQYF.

This clonotype was found a few times. The J gene is TRBJ2-7, the V gene TRBV5-1, with D unresolved. The V gene lost 2 bases and the J gene lost 2 bases, with 8 bases spanning the gap. This CDR3 has 13 residues. Germline V gene lookup returns CDR1 SGHRS and CDR2 YFSETQ. Here the CDR3 DNA reads TGCGCCAGCAGCTTTGACCCTACCTACGAGCAGTACTTC. Amino acid sequence: CASSFDPTYEQYF. The complete variable domain, with remaining parts taken from reference TRBV5-1 and TRBJ2-7, reads KAGVTQTPRYLIKTRGQQVTLSCSPISGHRSVSWYQQTPGQGLQFLFEYFSETQRNKGNFPGRFSGRQFSNSRSEMNVSTLELGDSALYLCASSFDPTYEQYFGPGTRLTVT.

This clonotype was counted between two and nine times. The rearrangement links TRBV20-1 to TRBJ2-5, with 9 nucleotides matching TRBD1. The germline V gene encodes CDR1 DFQATT and CDR2 SNEGSKA (reference sequence). This CDR3 contains 14 residues. V was clipped by 3 bases and J by 4 bases; unmatched bases: 6. The CDR3: CSARGDRGVETQYF. The DNA for the CDR3 is TGCAGTGCTAGGGGCGACAGGGGGGTAGAGACCCAGTACTTC.

This chain uses TRBV6-5 with TRBJ1-1; D may be TRBD1 (6 bases). The CDR3 sequence is 16 residues long. In germline, CDR1 is MNHEY, CDR2 SVGAGI. V was cut by 4 bases and J by 0 bases, with 15 bases left in between. CDR3 sequence reads: CASSSWGGGLNTEAFF. The CDR3, as DNA: TGTGCCAGCAGTTCCTGGGGGGGCGGATTGAACACTGAAGCTTTCTTT.

This clonotype was observed at least ten times. The gene calls are TRBV4-3 and TRBJ2-7; the match to TRBD1 covers 7 bases. The CDR3 loop spans 15 amino acids. Trimming at V came to 1 base and at J to 3 bases, leaving 6 bases not matched to a gene. The V gene's germline CDR1 is LGHNA and CDR2 YSLEER. DNA of the CDR3: TGCGCCAGCAGCCAAGTTGTGGACAGGAGCTACGAGCAGTACTTC. This translates into CASSQVVDRSYEQYF.

V usage is TRBV6-1 and J usage is TRBJ2-3, with no clear D. Germline lookup yields CDR1 MNHNS and CDR2 SASEGT. The CDR3 loop spans 14 amino acids. The germline V and J ends were trimmed by 1 base and 4 bases, with 9 bases remaining between them. As DNA, the CDR3 is TGTGCCAGCAGTGAAGTTTGGCCCCCAGATACGCAGTATTTT. The encoded protein is CASSEVWPPDTQYF.

The genes are TRBV30 and TRBJ2-3; D call uncertain. V was cut by 3 bases and J by 4 bases, with 8 bases left in between. The CDR3 runs 12 residues. CDR1 is GTSNPN, CDR2 SVGIG, per germline (reference sequence). The CDR3 region is CAWRESADTQYF. The CDR3 nucleotides read TGTGCCTGGAGGGAATCGGCAGATACGCAGTATTTT.

This clonotype showed up many times. The V and J genes are TRBV5-6 and TRBJ2-2; no clear D. The germline V gene has CDR1 SGHDT and CDR2 YYEEEE. The V and J ends lost 0 bases and 4 bases respectively, with 19 bases between them. CDR3 length equals 18 residues. This chain's CDR3 is CASSLDSLDALFTGELFF. Written as DNA, the CDR3 is TGTGCCAGCAGCTTGGACTCCCTGGACGCCTTATTCACCGGGGAGCTGTTTTTT.

This clonotype was picked up many times. The V call is TRBV12-3 or TRBV12-4, the J call TRBJ2-1; D uncertain. The CDR3 is 13 amino acids. V was pared by 0 bases and J by 12 bases, with 12 bases between. CDR3 in DNA: TGTGCCAGCAGTTTAGCTTTTGCAGTCGTGCAGTTCTTC. Its translation is CASSLAFAVVQFF.

In its sample, this clonotype was seen many times. This chain links TRBV5-6 with TRBJ2-7; 11 bases align to TRBD1. CDR3 length: 14 residues. The junction had 3 bases not matched to a gene; V was cut back by 3 bases and J by 4 bases. Germline CDR1 reads SGHDT; CDR2 reads YYEEEE. The CDR3 reads CASSSGTGGYEQYF. The CDR3, as DNA: TGTGCCAGCAGCTCGGGGACAGGGGGATACGAGCAGTACTTC. Combining the CDR3 with reference TRBV5-6 and TRBJ2-7 gives the whole variable domain DAGVTQSPTHLIKTRGQQVTLRCSPKSGHDTVSWYQQALGQGPQFIFQYYEEEERQRGNFPDRFSGHQFPNYSSELNVNALLLGDSALYLCASSSGTGGYEQYFGPGTRLTVT.

This clonotype showed up just a few times. The rearrangement joins TRBV10-3 to TRBJ2-5; D not resolved. The CDR3 has 14 amino acids. Germline CDR1 ENHRY, CDR2 SYGVKD. V lost 11 bases and J 4 bases, leaving 20 bases between the germline ends. The CDR3 sequence: CASLGSGLGETQYF. DNA of the CDR3: TGTGCCTCACTTGGTAGTGGCCTCGGAGAGACCCAGTACTTC.

The chain combines TRBV6-2 or TRBV6-3 with TRBJ1-1, with D uncertain. Trimming removed 4 bases from V and 1 base from J, with 7 bases in between. Germline assignment: CDR1 MNHEY and CDR2 SVGEGT. This CDR3 spans 13 amino acids. In DNA, the CDR3 is TGTGCCAGCAGTTGGGTCCGGAACACTGAAGCTTTCTTT. As protein: CASSWVRNTEAFF.

This chain uses TRBV4-1 with TRBJ2-3, with D possibly being TRBD1 or TRBD2 (6 bases each). Trimming removed 4 bases from V and 0 bases from J, with 17 bases in between. Germline CDR1 is MGHRA and CDR2 is YSYEKL. The CDR3 extends over 17 amino acids. The CDR3 is CASSLGGPGFSTDTQYF. The CDR3 DNA follows: TGCGCCAGCAGCCTAGGGGGGCCCGGTTTTAGCACAGATACGCAGTATTTT.

This chain connects TRBV7-8 to TRBJ2-1; 7 nucleotides line up with TRBD2. The germline V gene has CDR1 SGHVS and CDR2 FQNEAQ. Unmatched junction bases numbered 9, after V lost 7 bases and J lost 0 bases. The CDR3 sequence is 16 residues long. CDR3 loop: CASTLSTGGSYNEQFF. In nucleotides, the CDR3 is TGTGCCAGCACCCTATCGACGGGGGGCTCCTACAATGAGCAGTTCTTC.

The sample holds a few counts of this clonotype. The chain joins TRBV20-1 to TRBJ1-2, with 11 bases matching TRBD1. The germline V gene encodes CDR1 DFQATT and CDR2 SNEGSKA (reference sequence). CDR3 length: 17 residues. V trimming: 0 bases; J trimming: 6 bases; junction bases outside the gene matches: 12. The CDR3 spells CSARDRRTGGAINGYTF. The CDR3 bases are TGCAGTGCTAGAGATCGGAGGACAGGGGGCGCTATTAATGGCTACACCTTC.

This clonotype appeared a few times. The chain recombines TRBV3-1 with TRBJ1-5; TRBD1 matches 11 bases. Germline V gives CDR1 LGHDT, CDR2 YNNKEL (reference sequence). V lost 3 bases and J lost 7; bases outside the gene matches: 2. The CDR3 totals 14 residues. DNA of the CDR3: TGTGCCAGCAGCCAGGGACAGGGGGTGCAGCCCCAGCATTTT. Its translation is CASSQGQGVQPQHF.

CDR3 sequence: CASSAGTSNTEAFF. The CDR3, as DNA: TGTGCCAGTTCCGCCGGGACATCGAACACTGAAGCTTTCTTT. The V and J genes are TRBV18 and TRBJ1-1; weak D call: TRBD1 (6 bases). Germline V gene lookup returns CDR1 KGHSH and CDR2 LQKENI. The CDR3 sequence is 14 residues long. The V and J ends lost 9 bases and 1 base respectively, with 15 bases between them. The complete variable domain, with remaining parts taken from reference TRBV18 and TRBJ1-1, reads NAGVMQNPRHLVRRRGQEARLRCSPMKGHSHVYWYRQLPEEGLKFMVYLQKENIIDESGMPKERFSAEFPKEGPSILRIQQVVRGDSAAYFCASSAGTSNTEAFFGQGTRLTVV.

This clonotype has more than one count but fewer than ten. V is TRBV15 and J is TRBJ1-1, with 7 bases that match TRBD1. Germline V gives CDR1 LNHNV, CDR2 YYDKDF (reference sequence). The CDR3 is 15 residues long. With 0 bases clipped from V and 4 bases from J, the junction kept 5 bases outside the gene matches. This chain's CDR3 is CATSRDRGLGTEAFF. In nucleotides, the CDR3 is TGTGCCACCAGCAGAGATAGGGGGCTTGGCACTGAAGCTTTCTTT. The whole variable domain, remainder taken from reference TRBV15 and TRBJ1-1, is DAMVIQNPRYQVTQFGKPVTLSCSQTLNHNVMYWYQQKSSQAPKLLFHYYDKDFNNEADTPDNFQSRRPNTSFCFLDIRSPGLGDTAMYLCATSRDRGLGTEAFFGQGTRLTVV.

This clonotype was seen repeatedly, ten times or more. V and J are TRBV20-1 and TRBJ2-5; 13 positions match TRBD2. The CDR3 spans 14 residues. The J segment lost 7 bases and the V segment lost 2 bases, leaving 4 bases of the junction unmatched. Germline CDR1 reads DFQATT; CDR2 reads SNEGSKA (reference sequence). The chain's CDR3 is CSARTLAGGATQYF. The CDR3, as DNA: TGCAGTGCTAGAACACTAGCGGGAGGGGCGACCCAGTACTTC.